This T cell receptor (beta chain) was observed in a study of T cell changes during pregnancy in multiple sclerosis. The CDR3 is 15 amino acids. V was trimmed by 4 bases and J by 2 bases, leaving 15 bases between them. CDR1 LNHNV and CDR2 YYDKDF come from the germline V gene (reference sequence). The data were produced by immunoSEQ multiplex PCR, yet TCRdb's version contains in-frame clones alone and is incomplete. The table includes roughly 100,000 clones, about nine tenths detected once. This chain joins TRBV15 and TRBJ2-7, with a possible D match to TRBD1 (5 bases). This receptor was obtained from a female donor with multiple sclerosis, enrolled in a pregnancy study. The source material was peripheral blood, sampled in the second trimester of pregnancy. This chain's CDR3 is CATSIGAKGTYEQYF. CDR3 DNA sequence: TGTGCCACCAGCATAGGGGCCAAGGGCACCTACGAGCAGTACTTC. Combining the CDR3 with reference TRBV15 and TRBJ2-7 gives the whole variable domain DAMVIQNPRYQVTQFGKPVTLSCSQTLNHNVMYWYQQKSSQAPKLLFHYYDKDFNNEADTPDNFQSRRPNTSFCFLDIRSPGLGDTAMYLCATSIGAKGTYEQYFGPGTRLTVT.